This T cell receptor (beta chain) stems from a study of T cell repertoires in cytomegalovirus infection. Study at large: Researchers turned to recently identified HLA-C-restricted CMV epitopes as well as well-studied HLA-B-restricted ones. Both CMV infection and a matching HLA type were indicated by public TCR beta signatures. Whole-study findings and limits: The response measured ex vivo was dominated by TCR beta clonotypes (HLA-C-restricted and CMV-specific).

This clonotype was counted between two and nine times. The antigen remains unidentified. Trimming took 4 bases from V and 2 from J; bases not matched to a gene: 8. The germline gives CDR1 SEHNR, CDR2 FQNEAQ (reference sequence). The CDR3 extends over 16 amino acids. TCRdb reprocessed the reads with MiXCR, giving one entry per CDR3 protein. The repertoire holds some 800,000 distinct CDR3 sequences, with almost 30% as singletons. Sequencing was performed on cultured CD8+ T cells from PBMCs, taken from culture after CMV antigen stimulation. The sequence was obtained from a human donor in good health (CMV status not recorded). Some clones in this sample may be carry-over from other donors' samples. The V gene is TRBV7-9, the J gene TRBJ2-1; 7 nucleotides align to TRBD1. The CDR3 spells CASSSDREPPYNEQFF. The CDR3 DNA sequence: TGTGCCAGCAGCTCCGACAGGGAGCCCCCCTACAATGAGCAGTTCTTC.